The 15 T cell receptor beta chains in this list originate from one sample, sequenced in a study of OX40 agonist ivuxolimab in advanced cancers. Method: immunoSEQ multiplex PCR; TCRdb's copy keeps in-frame clones and lacks some. Seen here are tens of thousands of clones, roughly 90% observed once, and the top ten hold about 9.1%. The sequenced sample was CD4+ or CD8+ T cells sorted from blood, obtained in a trial of the OX40 agonist ivuxolimab. The source of these receptors is an adult with an advanced solid tumor such as melanoma, head and neck, liver or kidney cancer.

The rearrangement uses TRBV4-1 and TRBJ2-1; TRBD2 matches at 12 bases. J was trimmed by 5 bases and V by 4 bases; bases with no gene match: 6. The germline CDR1 and CDR2 sequences are MGHRA and YSYEKL. The CDR3 loop spans 16 amino acids. CDR3 DNA: TGCGCCAGCAGCCTGATTCTAGCGGGGGGGGACAATGAGCAGTTCTTC. It encodes CASSLILAGGDNEQFF.

This chain uses TRBV6-4 with TRBJ2-3; D is unclear. V was trimmed by 0 bases and J by 3 bases, leaving 4 bases between them. CDR3 length: 13 amino acids. CDR1 is MRHNA, CDR2 SNTAGT, per germline. The CDR3 region has the DNA TGTGCCAGCAGTGACTCACAAACAGATACGCAGTATTTT. Encoded protein: CASSDSQTDTQYF.

The V gene is TRBV13, the J gene TRBJ1-2, with unresolved D. The CDR3 runs 16 residues. Germline V gene lookup returns CDR1 PRHDT and CDR2 FYEKMQ (reference sequence). With 5 bases removed from V and 5 bases from J, the gap between germline ends came to 21 bases. DNA of the CDR3: TGTGCCAGCAGCGCGACCGGACGACACCCCCAATATGGCTACACCTTC. Protein product: CASSATGRHPQYGYTF.

The genes are TRBV7-9 and TRBJ2-1; D unresolved. The germline V gene has CDR1 SEHNR and CDR2 FQNEAQ (reference sequence). The CDR3 extends over 13 amino acids. V lost 0 bases to trimming and J lost 5 bases, with 5 bases between them. Here the CDR3 DNA reads TGTGCCAGCAGCTTAGCTCTAGACAATGAGCAGTTCTTC. Amino acids: CASSLALDNEQFF.

The V call is TRBV27, the J call TRBJ2-6; 8 positions match TRBD2. Trimming took 11 bases from V and 0 from J; bases not matched to a gene: 3. Germline values: CDR1 MNHEY, CDR2 SMNVEV (reference sequence). This CDR3 region has 14 residues. DNA for the CDR3: TGTGCCGCGGGGGGAATCTCTGGGGCCAACGTCCTGACTTTC. It is translated as CAAGGISGANVLTF.

This chain connects TRBV5-1 to TRBJ1-6; tentatively, D is TRBD1 (6 bases). Trimming removed 6 bases from V and 7 bases from J, with 11 bases in between. CDR1 SGHRS and CDR2 YFSETQ come from the germline V gene. CDR3 length: 13 residues. The CDR3 DNA reads TGCGCCAGCAATGTGGGGGGCAATTCACCCCTCCACTTT. Translation: CASNVGGNSPLHF.

The V gene is TRBV4-1, the J gene TRBJ1-5, with D uncertain. Germline loops: CDR1 MGHRA, CDR2 YSYEKL. The CDR3 is 15 amino acids. Trimming removed 0 bases from V and 7 bases from J, with 13 bases in between. CDR3 nucleotides: TGCGCCAGCAGCCAAGAAATGAGAGTGGACCAGCCCCAGCATTTT. Translation: CASSQEMRVDQPQHF.

The rearrangement uses TRBV9 and TRBJ2-1; 8 bases line up with TRBD2. The V segment lost 1 base and the J segment 2 bases; nucleotides outside the gene matches: 5. CDR3 length: 16 residues. CDR1 is SGDLS, CDR2 YYNGEE, per germline. This chain's CDR3 is CASSVYGGAPYNEQFF. As DNA, the CDR3 is TGTGCCAGCAGCGTATACGGGGGGGCCCCCTACAATGAGCAGTTCTTC.

The rearrangement uses TRBV2 and TRBJ1-2; D ambiguous. V lost 2 bases to trimming and J lost 4 bases, with 8 bases between them. CDR1 SNHLY and CDR2 FYNNEI come from the germline V gene. This CDR3 has 13 residues. This CDR3 is CASSESAFYGYTF. CDR3 sequence (DNA): TGTGCCAGCAGTGAAAGTGCCTTCTATGGCTACACCTTC.

This clone appeared a single time. The chain links TRBV6-5 to TRBJ2-3, with TRBD2 identical over 12 bases. This CDR3 spans 15 amino acids. Unmatched junction bases numbered 1, after V lost 5 bases and J lost 1 base. Germline V gene data show CDR1 as MNHEY and CDR2 as SVGAGI. The CDR3 spells CASSRLAGGTDTQYF. The CDR3 bases are TGTGCCAGCAGTCGACTAGCGGGGGGCACAGATACGCAGTATTTT.

The rearrangement joins TRBV4-1 to TRBJ2-7; TRBD2 matches at 14 bases. Trimming cost V 0 bases and J 0 bases; bases outside gene matches: 4. The CDR3 is 18 amino acids. Germline loops: CDR1 MGHRA, CDR2 YSYEKL. In DNA form, the CDR3 reads TGCGCCAGCAGCCAAGATGCGACTAGCGGGGGGGCCTCCTACGAGCAGTACTTC. Its protein is CASSQDATSGGASYEQYF.

This rearrangement joins TRBV5-4 to TRBJ2-3; TRBD2 might be the D (5 bases). Germline-derived CDR1 and CDR2 are SGHNT and YYREEE (reference sequence). V lost 0 bases, J lost 4 bases, and 6 bases lay in between. The CDR3 length is 13 residues. This CDR3 is CASSLVAPDTQYF. In nucleotides, the CDR3 is TGTGCCAGCAGCTTGGTAGCGCCAGATACGCAGTATTTT.

The chain has TRBV7-9 and TRBJ1-2; possible D gene TRBD1, 6 bases. CDR1 is SEHNR and CDR2 is FQNEAQ in the germline V gene (reference sequence). Between the trimmed V and J ends, which lost 5 bases and 3 bases, there was a span of 19 bases. The CDR3 runs 16 residues. The CDR3 nucleotides are TGTGCCAGCAGCATACTTACGGGGGCTAATGACTATGGCTACACCTTC. Its protein is CASSILTGANDYGYTF.

The genes are TRBV9 and TRBJ2-2, with 9 nucleotides matching TRBD2. In germline, CDR1 is SGDLS, CDR2 YYNGEE. With V trimmed by 3 bases and J by 2 bases, 2 bases remained unmatched. This CDR3 spans 15 amino acids. CDR3 sequence: CASSARGGNTGELFF. The DNA of the CDR3 is TGTGCCAGCAGCGCGCGGGGGGGAAACACCGGGGAGCTGTTTTTT.

The chain has TRBV5-1 and TRBJ2-5, with D uncertain. The CDR3 runs to 13 residues. Trimming removed 0 bases from V and 1 base from J, with 4 bases in between. In germline, CDR1 is SGHRS, CDR2 YFSETQ. This chain's CDR3 is CASSLGPQETQYF. The CDR3 nucleotides read TGCGCCAGCAGCTTGGGCCCCCAAGAGACCCAGTACTTC.